This T cell receptor beta chain was profiled in a study of CXCR3-negative and CXCR3-positive naive CD8 T cells. Study-level results: Most assays were run on fresh PBMCs (CXCR3 expression partially decreased after cryopreservation). TRB CDR3s of CXCR3-positive naive cells were more hydrophobic than those of CXCR3-negative naive cells.

Through 5' RACE with UMI labels, the TRB cDNA libraries were prepared. TCRdb reprocessed the 5' RACE reads and reports one entry per CDR3 protein, with no DNA. Recorded for this sample: 6,500 to 10,000 distinct CDR3 sequences. Triplicate approximately 300,000-cell sorts were made of each CD8+ T cell subset. CD45RO-CCR7+CD27+CD95- cells counted as naive CD8+ T cells. The CDR3 sequence is 17 residues long. CDR1 MDHEN and CDR2 SYDVKM come from the germline V gene. This clonotype is classed as medium-sized (0.01 to 0.1%) by frequency. The antigen is not known. Material for sequencing was naive CXCR3- CD8+ T cells from blood. The sample's subset: CD45RO-CCR7+CD27+CD95- naive CD8+ T cells lacking CXCR3 (TNR3-). The rearrangement links TRBV28 to TRBJ2-3; TCRdb's D call, TRBD2, is unchecked because there is no DNA. This receptor was taken from a human donor in good health. Some clones in this sample may be carry-over from other donors' samples. This CDR3 is CASSHGTSGYYTDTQYF. Full variable domain (outside the CDR3, taken from reference TRBV28 and TRBJ2-3): DVKVTQSSRYLVKRTGEKVFLECVQDMDHENMFWYRQDPGLGLRLIYFSYDVKMKEKGDIPEGYSVSREKKERFSLILESASTNQTSMYLCASSHGTSGYYTDTQYFGPGTRLTVL.